Listed below are T cell receptor beta chains from one sample, sequenced in a study of T cells in Graves' hyperthyroidism and ophthalmopathy. MiXCR, applied by TCRdb to the multiplex PCR reads, yields one record per CDR3 protein. The table records fewer than 450,000 distinct CDR3 sequences, 15% to 20% of them present only once. Sample: blood. The receptor source for this set is a woman aged 25 to 45 with Graves' hyperthyroidism that later progressed to Graves' ophthalmopathy. Both conserved end residues are part of each CDR3. D genes are given only for firm matches. A clone size is listed for some rows: how often the clone was seen (once, few, many), or a class if it is expanded.

TRBJ1-2 | . | TRBV6-1 | few | 13 | TGTGCCAGCAGTGCACAGGGACCCTATGGCTACACCTTC | CASSAQGPYGYTF
TRBJ2-5 | . | TRBV6-5 | . | 14 | TGTGCCAGCAGTTACGGGGACTACCAAGAGACCCAGTACTTC | CASSYGDYQETQYF
TRBJ2-7 | . | TRBV20-1 | . | 13 | TGCAGTGCTTTAACACTCGTCTCCTACGAGCAGTACTTC | CSALTLVSYEQYF
TRBJ1-1 | TRBD1 | TRBV28 | many | 16 | TGTGCCAGCAGTCATATCCTGACAGGGGCGAGACCTGAAGCTTTCTTT | CASSHILTGARPEAFF
TRBJ1-2 | TRBD1 | TRBV5-1 | many | 15 | TGCGCCAGCAGCAAGACCCGGGACAGGGGGTCGGGATTCACCTTC | CASSKTRDRGSGFTF
TRBJ2-3 | TRBD1 | TRBV20-1 | many | 14 | TGCAGTGCTAGTCGGACAGGGATCACAGATACGCAGTATTTT | CSASRTGITDTQYF
TRBJ1-2 | . | TRBV12-3/TRBV12-4 | many | 13 | TGTGCCAGCAGCCCGACACCTAACTATGGCTACACCTTC | CASSPTPNYGYTF
TRBJ1-4 | . | TRBV20-1 | many | 15 | TGCAGTGCTCGGCCACGGGCCGGGACAAGGGAAAAACTGTTTTTT | CSARPRAGTREKLFF
TRBJ2-1 | TRBD2 | TRBV9 | . | 16 | TGTGCCAGCAGCGGACTAGCGGGAGCGGAGTACAATGAGCAGTTCTTC | CASSGLAGAEYNEQFF
TRBJ2-3 | . | TRBV20-1 | many | 14 | TGCAGTGCTAGAGATCCCCTAGGCACAGATACGCAGTATTTT | CSARDPLGTDTQYF
TRBJ1-4 | . | TRBV7-2 | . | 14 | TGTGCCAGCAACGCTATGGGTGGGGATGAAAAACTGTTTTTT | CASNAMGGDEKLFF
TRBJ2-1 | TRBD2 | TRBV4-1 | . | 16 | TGCGCCAGCAGCCAACCGACTAGCGATAAACACAATGAGCAGTTCTTC | CASSQPTSDKHNEQFF
TRBJ1-5 | . | TRBV2 | . | 14 | TGTGCCAGCAGCATACGGGACATCAATCAGCCCCAGCATTTT | CASSIRDINQPQHF
TRBJ2-1 | TRBD2 | TRBV28 | many | 14 | TGTGCCAGCAGCGGACTAGCGGGAGTCAATGAGCAGTTCTTC | CASSGLAGVNEQFF
TRBJ2-2 | . | TRBV29-1 | many | 13 | TGCAGCGCGACCCGGGCGAACACCGGGGAGCTGTTTTTT | CSATRANTGELFF
TRBJ2-3 | . | TRBV4-1 | few | 13 | TGCGCCAGCAGCCAAGCTTCGGCAGATACGCAGTATTTT | CASSQASADTQYF
TRBJ2-5 | . | TRBV19 | few | 12 | TGTGCCAGCCGGGGTCAAGGGGCGACCCAGTACTTC | CASRGQGATQYF
TRBJ1-1 | . | TRBV7-9 | . | 16 | TGTGCCAGCAGCTTAGGATTTGGGGGACGGAACACTGAAGCTTTCTTT | CASSLGFGGRNTEAFF
TRBJ1-1 | TRBD1 | TRBV7-9 | . | 15 | TGTGCCAGCAGCATCACACCCGGGACAGGCCCTGAAGCTTTCTTT | CASSITPGTGPEAFF
TRBJ2-3 | TRBD1 | TRBV10-3 | many | 15 | TGTGCCATCAGCAGACAGGGTTCTCCGACAGATACGCAGTATTTT | CAISRQGSPTDTQYF
TRBJ2-1 | TRBD2 | TRBV12-3/TRBV12-4 | many | 14 | TGTGCCAGCAGTCTAGGACTAGCGGGCAATGAGCAGTTCTTC | CASSLGLAGNEQFF
TRBJ2-2 | . | TRBV6-1 | many | 12 | TGTGCCAGCAGTGATCGGGACGGGGAGCTGTTTTTT | CASSDRDGELFF
TRBJ1-4 | . | TRBV4-1 | few | 14 | TGCGCCAGCCAAAAGGGACGGGGGAGTGAAAAACTGTTTTTT | CASQKGRGSEKLFF
TRBJ2-1 | . | TRBV11-3 | . | 17 | TGTGCCAGCAGCTTAATGGAGGGGGCGGGATCCTACAATGAGCAGTTCTTC | CASSLMEGAGSYNEQFF
TRBJ2-7 | . | TRBV6-1 | many | 13 | TGTGCCAGCAGTGATAACTCGTACGACGAGCAGTACTTC | CASSDNSYDEQYF
TRBJ2-5 | . | TRBV7-8 | many | 16 | TGTGCCAGCAGCTTAGCTACTGGAACCTTACAAGAGACCCAGTACTTC | CASSLATGTLQETQYF
TRBJ2-7 | . | TRBV19 | . | 16 | TGTGCCAGTAGTATACCTAGGGGCGGCGGGCGATACGAGCAGTACTTC | CASSIPRGGGRYEQYF
TRBJ2-1 | TRBD2 | TRBV19 | few | 17 | TGTGCCAGTAGTCGGGTAGCGGGGGGCCGCTCCTACAATGAGCAGTTCTTC | CASSRVAGGRSYNEQFF
TRBJ2-5 | TRBD1 | TRBV24-1 | many | 16 | TGTGCCACCAGTGATCCCGGACAGGGGGTTGAAGAGACCCAGTACTTC | CATSDPGQGVEETQYF